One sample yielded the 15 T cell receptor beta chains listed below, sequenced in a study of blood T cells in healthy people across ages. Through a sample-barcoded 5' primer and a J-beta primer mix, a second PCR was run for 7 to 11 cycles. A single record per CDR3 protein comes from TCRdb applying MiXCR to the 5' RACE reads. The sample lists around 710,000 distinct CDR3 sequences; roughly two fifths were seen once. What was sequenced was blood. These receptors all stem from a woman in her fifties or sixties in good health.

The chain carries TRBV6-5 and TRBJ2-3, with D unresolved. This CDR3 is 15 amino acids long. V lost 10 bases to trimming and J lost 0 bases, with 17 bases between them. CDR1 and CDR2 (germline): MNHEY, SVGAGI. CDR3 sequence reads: CATKKVFSSTDTQYF. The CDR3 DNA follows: TGTGCCACGAAGAAGGTATTTTCTAGCACAGATACGCAGTATTTT.

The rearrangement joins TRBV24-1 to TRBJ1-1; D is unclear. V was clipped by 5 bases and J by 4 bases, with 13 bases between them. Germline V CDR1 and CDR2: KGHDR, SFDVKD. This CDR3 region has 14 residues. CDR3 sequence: CATSAPHEGTEAFF. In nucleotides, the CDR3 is TGTGCCACCAGTGCCCCCCACGAGGGCACTGAAGCTTTCTTT.

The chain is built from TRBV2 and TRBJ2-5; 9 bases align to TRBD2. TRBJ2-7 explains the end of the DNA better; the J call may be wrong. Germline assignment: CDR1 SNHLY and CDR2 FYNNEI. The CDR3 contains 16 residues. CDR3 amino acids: CASSWGASGTYYEQYF. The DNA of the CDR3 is TGTGCCAGCAGTTGGGGGGCTAGCGGGACCTACTACGAGCAGTACTTC.

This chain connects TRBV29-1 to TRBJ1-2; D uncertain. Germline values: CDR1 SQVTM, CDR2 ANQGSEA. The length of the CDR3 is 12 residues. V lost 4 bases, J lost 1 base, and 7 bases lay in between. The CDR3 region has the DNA TGCAGCGTTGTGGAGATTAACTATGGCTACACCTTC. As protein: CSVVEINYGYTF.

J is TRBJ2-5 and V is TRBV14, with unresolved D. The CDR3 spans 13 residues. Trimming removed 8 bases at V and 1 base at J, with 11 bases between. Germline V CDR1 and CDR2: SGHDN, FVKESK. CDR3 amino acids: CASGRSGQETQYF. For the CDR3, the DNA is TGTGCCAGCGGTAGGAGTGGCCAAGAGACCCAGTACTTC.

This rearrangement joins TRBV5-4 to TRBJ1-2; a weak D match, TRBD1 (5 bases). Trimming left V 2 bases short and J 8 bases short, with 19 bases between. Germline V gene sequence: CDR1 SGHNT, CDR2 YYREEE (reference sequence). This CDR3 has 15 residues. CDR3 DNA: TGTGCCAGCAGCTTCGGGACTTCTAAAACTCGCGGCTACACCTTC. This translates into CASSFGTSKTRGYTF.

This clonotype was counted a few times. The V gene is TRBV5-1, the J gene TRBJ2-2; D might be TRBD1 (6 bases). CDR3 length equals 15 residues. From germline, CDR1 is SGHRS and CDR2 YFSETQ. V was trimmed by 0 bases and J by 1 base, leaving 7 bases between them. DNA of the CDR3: TGCGCCAGCAGCTTGGAGGGACAGAACACCGGGGAGCTGTTTTTT. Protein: CASSLEGQNTGELFF. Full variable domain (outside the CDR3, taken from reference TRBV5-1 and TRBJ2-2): KAGVTQTPRYLIKTRGQQVTLSCSPISGHRSVSWYQQTPGQGLQFLFEYFSETQRNKGNFPGRFSGRQFSNSRSEMNVSTLELGDSALYLCASSLEGQNTGELFFGEGSRLTVL.

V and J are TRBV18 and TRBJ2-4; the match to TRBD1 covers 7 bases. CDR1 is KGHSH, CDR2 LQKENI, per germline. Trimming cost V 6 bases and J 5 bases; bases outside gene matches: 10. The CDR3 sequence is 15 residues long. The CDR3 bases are TGTGCCAGCTCCCTCACAGGGGTCAGGGAAAACATTCAGTACTTC. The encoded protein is CASSLTGVRENIQYF.

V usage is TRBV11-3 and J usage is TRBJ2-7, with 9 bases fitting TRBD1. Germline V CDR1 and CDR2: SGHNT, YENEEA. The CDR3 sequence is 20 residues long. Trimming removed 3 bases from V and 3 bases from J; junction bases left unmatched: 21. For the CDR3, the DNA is TGTGCCAGCAGCTTTCACGGCTCAATAAAACAGGGGGCGAAAATCTACGAGCAGTACTTC. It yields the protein CASSFHGSIKQGAKIYEQYF.

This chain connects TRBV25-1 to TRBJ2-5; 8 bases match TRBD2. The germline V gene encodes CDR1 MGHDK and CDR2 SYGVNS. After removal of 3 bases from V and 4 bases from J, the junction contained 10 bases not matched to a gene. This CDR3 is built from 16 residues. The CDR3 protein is CASSDVPGLGRETQYF. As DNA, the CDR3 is TGTGCCAGCAGTGATGTCCCGGGACTAGGAAGAGAGACCCAGTACTTC.

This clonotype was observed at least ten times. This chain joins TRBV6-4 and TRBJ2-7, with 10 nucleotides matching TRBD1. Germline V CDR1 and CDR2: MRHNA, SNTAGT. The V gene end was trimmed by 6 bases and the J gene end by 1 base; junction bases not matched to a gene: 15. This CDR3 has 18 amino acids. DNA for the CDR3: TGTGCCAGCAGCGAACCCTGGGGGACAGGGGATATATCCTACGAGCAGTACTTC. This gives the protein CASSEPWGTGDISYEQYF.

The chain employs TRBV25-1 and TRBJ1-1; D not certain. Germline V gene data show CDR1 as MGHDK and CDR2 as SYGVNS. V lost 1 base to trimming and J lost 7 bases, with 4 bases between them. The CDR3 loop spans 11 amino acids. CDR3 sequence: CASSEWGEAFF. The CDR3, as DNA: TGTGCCAGCAGTGAATGGGGTGAAGCTTTCTTT.

For the CDR3, the DNA is TGTGCCAGCAGCTGTAGCGGGGCGAGTCGGTTCTTC. It encodes CASSCSGASRFF. This chain joins TRBV21-1 and TRBJ2-1; whether TRBD2, the table's D call, matches the DNA was not checked. TRBV21-1 is flagged as a pseudogene. This CDR3 comprises 12 residues.

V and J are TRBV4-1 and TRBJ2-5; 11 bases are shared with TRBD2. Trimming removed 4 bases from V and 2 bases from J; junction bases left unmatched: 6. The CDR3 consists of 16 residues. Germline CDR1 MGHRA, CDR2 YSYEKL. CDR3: CASSPEIAGGQETQYF. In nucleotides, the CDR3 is TGCGCCAGCAGCCCCGAGATAGCGGGGGGGCAAGAGACCCAGTACTTC.

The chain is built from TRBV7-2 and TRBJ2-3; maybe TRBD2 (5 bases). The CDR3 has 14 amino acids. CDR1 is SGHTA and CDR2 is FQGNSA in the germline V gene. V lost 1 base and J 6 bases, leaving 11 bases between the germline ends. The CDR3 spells CASSLGHGVDTQYF. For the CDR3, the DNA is TGTGCCAGCAGCTTAGGGCACGGGGTGGATACGCAGTATTTT.